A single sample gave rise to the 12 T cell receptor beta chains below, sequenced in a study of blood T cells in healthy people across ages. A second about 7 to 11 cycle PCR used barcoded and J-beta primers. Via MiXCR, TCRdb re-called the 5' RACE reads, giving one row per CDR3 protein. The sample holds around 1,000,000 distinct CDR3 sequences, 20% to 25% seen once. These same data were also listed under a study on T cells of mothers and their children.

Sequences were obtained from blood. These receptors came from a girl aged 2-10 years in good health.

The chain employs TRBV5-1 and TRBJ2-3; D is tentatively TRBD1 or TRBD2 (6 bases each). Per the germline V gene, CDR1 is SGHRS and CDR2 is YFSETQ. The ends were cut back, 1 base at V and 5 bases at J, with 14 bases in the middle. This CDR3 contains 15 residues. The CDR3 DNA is TGCGCCAGCAGCTTGATAGGAGGGGGTCAAGATACGCAGTATTTT. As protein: CASSLIGGGQDTQYF. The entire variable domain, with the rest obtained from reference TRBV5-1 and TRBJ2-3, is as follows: KAGVTQTPRYLIKTRGQQVTLSCSPISGHRSVSWYQQTPGQGLQFLFEYFSETQRNKGNFPGRFSGRQFSNSRSEMNVSTLELGDSALYLCASSLIGGGQDTQYFGPGTRLTVL.

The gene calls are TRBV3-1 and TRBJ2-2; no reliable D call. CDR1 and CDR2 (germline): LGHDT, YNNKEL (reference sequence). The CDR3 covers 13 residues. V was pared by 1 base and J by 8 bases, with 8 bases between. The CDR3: CASSQGDWGELFF. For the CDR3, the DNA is TGTGCCAGCAGCCAAGGGGATTGGGGGGAGCTGTTTTTT.

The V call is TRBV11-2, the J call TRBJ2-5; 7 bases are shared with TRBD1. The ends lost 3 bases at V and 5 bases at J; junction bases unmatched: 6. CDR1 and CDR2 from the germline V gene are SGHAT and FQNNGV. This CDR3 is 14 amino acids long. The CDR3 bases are TGTGCCAGCAGCTTTGGACAGGCGGGCGAGACCCAGTACTTC. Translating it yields CASSFGQAGETQYF. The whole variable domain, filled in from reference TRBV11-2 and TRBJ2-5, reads EAGVAQSPRYKIIEKRQSVAFWCNPISGHATLYWYQQILGQGPKLLIQFQNNGVVDDSQLPKDRFSAERLKGVDSTLKIQPAKLEDSAVYLCASSFGQAGETQYFGPGTRLLVL.

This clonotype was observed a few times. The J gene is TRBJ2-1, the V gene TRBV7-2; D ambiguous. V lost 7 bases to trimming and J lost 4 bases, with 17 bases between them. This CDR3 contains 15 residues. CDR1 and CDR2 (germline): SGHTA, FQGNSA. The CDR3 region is CASTTYQQRYNEQFF. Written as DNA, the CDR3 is TGTGCCAGCACCACTTATCAACAAAGATACAATGAGCAGTTCTTC.

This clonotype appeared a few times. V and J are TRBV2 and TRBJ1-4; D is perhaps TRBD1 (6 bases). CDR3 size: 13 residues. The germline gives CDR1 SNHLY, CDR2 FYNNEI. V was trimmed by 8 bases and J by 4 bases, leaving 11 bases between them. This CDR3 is CASRGQVNEKLFF. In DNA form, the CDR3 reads TGTGCCAGCCGGGGGCAGGTTAATGAAAAACTGTTTTTT.

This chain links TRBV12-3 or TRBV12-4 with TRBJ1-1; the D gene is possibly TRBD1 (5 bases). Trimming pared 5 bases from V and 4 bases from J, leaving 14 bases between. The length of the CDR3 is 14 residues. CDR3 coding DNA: TGTGCCAGCAGTCCAGTCGGGGGAACCACTGAAGCTTTCTTT. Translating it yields CASSPVGGTTEAFF.

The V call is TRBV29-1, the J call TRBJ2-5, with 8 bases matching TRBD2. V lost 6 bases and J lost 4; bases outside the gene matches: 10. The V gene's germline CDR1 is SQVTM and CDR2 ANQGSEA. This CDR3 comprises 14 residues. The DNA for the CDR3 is TGCAGCGTCCGGCGGGGGGAAGGGGGAGAGACCCAGTACTTC. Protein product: CSVRRGEGGETQYF.

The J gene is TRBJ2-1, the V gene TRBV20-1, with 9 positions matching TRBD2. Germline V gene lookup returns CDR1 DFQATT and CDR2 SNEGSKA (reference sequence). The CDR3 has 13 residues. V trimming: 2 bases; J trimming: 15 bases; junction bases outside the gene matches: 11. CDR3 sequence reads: CSARLAGLVSLFF. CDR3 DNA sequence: TGCAGTGCTAGACTAGCGGGACTAGTCAGTCTGTTCTTC.

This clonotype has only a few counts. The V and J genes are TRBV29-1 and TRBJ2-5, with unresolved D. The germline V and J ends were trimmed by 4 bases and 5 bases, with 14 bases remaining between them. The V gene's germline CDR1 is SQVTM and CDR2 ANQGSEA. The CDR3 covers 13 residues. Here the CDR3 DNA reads TGCAGCGTTGTTCACTATGGCAGTGAGACCCAGTACTTC. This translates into CSVVHYGSETQYF.

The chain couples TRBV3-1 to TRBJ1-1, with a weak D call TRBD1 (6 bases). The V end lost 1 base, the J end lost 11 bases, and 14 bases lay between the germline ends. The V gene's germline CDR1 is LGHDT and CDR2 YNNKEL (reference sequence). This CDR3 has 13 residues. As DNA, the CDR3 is TGTGCCAGCAGCCAAGGGGGGGCCTCTGGGGCTTTCTTT. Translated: CASSQGGASGAFF.

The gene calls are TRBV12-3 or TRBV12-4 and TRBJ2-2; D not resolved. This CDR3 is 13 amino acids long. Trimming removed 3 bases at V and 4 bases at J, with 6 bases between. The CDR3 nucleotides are TGTGCCAGCAGTTTTACCTTCACCGGGGAGCTGTTTTTT. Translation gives CASSFTFTGELFF.

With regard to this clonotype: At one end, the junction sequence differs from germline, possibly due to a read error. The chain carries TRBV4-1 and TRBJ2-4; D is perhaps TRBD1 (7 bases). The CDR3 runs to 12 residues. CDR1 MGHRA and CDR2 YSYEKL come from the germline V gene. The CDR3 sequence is CASRGEIDIQYF. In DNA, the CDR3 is TGTGCCAGCAGGGGGGAGATTGACATTCAGTACTTC.